This T cell receptor (beta chain) was captured in a study of T-cell memory formation after mild COVID-19. Across the study: Most TCR clusters belonged to a single donor. Overall study findings and caveats: Researchers found some responding clones in pre-infection memory, a sign that cross-reactive memory joined. Contracting CD4+ clones were located mainly in CM and EM, and CD8+ clones in EMRA.

Barcoded TCR alpha and TCR beta cDNA libraries with UMIs came from 5'RACE using constant-segment primers. MiXCR was run by TCRdb on the 5' RACE reads, yielding one entry per CDR3 protein. The table includes approximately 30,000 distinct CDR3 sequences, about 16% detected once. This CDR3 contains 14 residues. Germline V gene lookup returns CDR1 WSHSY and CDR2 SAAADI. V lost 7 bases and J lost 1; bases outside the gene matches: 4. In its sample, this clonotype was seen a few times. Its target is unknown. The chain is built from TRBV10-2 and TRBJ2-3; 8 bases are shared with TRBD1. The clonotype comes from an adult who had mild COVID-19 (a few samples of this study predate the infection). Cell type and time point are not known. The sequencing sample was made of PBMCs or a T cell subset sorted from them (not recorded which). CDR3 residues: CASTGTGRTDTQYF. The CDR3 DNA reads as TGCGCCAGCACCGGGACAGGACGCACAGATACGCAGTATTTT.